The 18 T cell receptor beta chains given below trace back to one sample, sequenced in a study of cytomegalovirus exposure and HLA in healthy donors. The PCR employed 60 Vbeta primers together with 13 Jbeta primers. The table came from immunoSEQ multiplex PCR; TCRdb's copy has only in-frame clones and leaves some out. The sample has 95,000 to 150,000 clones, about four fifths seen once. Material for sequencing was PBMCs. The receptors derive from a female donor in good health and CMV-seropositive.

J is TRBJ1-2 and V is TRBV4-1; 9 nucleotides align to TRBD1. V lost 4 bases and J lost 8; bases outside the gene matches: 5. Per germline, CDR1 MGHRA and CDR2 YSYEKL. The CDR3 runs 13 residues. The chain's CDR3 is CASSLGQGSGYTF. CDR3 DNA sequence: TGCGCCAGCAGCCTGGGACAGGGCAGCGGCTACACCTTC.

The V and J genes are TRBV18 and TRBJ1-2, with 8 positions matching TRBD1. CDR3 length equals 13 residues. The trim removed 5 bases at V and 4 bases at J, leaving 3 bases unmatched. The germline CDR1 and CDR2 sequences are KGHSH and LQKENI. The CDR3 sequence: CASSTGTGYGYTF. The CDR3 DNA sequence: TGTGCCAGCTCAACCGGGACAGGCTATGGCTACACCTTC.

The genes are TRBV28 and TRBJ2-2; D not resolved. CDR3 length equals 15 residues. V lost 0 bases, J lost 2 bases, and 7 bases lay in between. Germline CDR1 and CDR2: MDHEN and SYDVKM. The CDR3 protein is CASSLWGSNTGELFF. CDR3 DNA: TGTGCCAGCAGTTTATGGGGCAGTAACACCGGGGAGCTGTTTTTT.

The V and J genes are TRBV7-3 and TRBJ1-2; 7 bases fit TRBD1. CDR1 and CDR2 from the germline V gene are SGHTA and FQGTGA. V shed 5 bases, J shed 2 bases, and the junction held 2 bases outside the gene matches. The CDR3 extends over 13 amino acids. CDR3 DNA sequence: TGTGCCAGCAGCCAGGGACAGAACTATGGCTACACCTTC. Amino acid sequence: CASSQGQNYGYTF. The whole variable domain, remainder taken from reference TRBV7-3 and TRBJ1-2, is GAGVSQTPSNKVTEKGKYVELRCDPISGHTALYWYRQSLGQGPEFLIYFQGTGAADDSGLPNDRFFAVRPEGSVSTLKIQRTERGDSAVYLCASSQGQNYGYTFGSGTRLTVV.

The rearrangement links TRBV2 to TRBJ1-1, with TRBD1 matching 7 bases. V lost 3 bases to trimming and J lost 8 bases; unmatched junction nucleotides: 6. The germline CDR1 and CDR2 sequences are SNHLY and FYNNEI. The CDR3 is made up of 13 amino acids. DNA of the CDR3: TGTGCCAGCAGTGAGGTGCGGGGACAGGAAGCTTTCTTT. Translation gives CASSEVRGQEAFF.

The gene calls are TRBV5-1 and TRBJ2-7; TRBD1 aligns across 7 bases. V gave up 4 bases and J gave up 4 bases; unmatched junction bases: 5. The CDR3 spans 13 residues. CDR1 and CDR2 from the germline V gene are SGHRS and YFSETQ. In nucleotides, the CDR3 is TGCGCCAGCAGCCGCGACAGGGCTTACGAGCAGTACTTC. Translated, it gives CASSRDRAYEQYF.

The chain recombines TRBV2 with TRBJ1-5, with D unresolved. Trimming took 2 bases from V and 5 from J, leaving 13 bases between them. Per the germline V gene, CDR1 is SNHLY and CDR2 is FYNNEI. This CDR3 is built from 15 residues. CDR3 sequence: CASSELGGSHQPQHF. The CDR3 DNA follows: TGTGCCAGCAGTGAACTTGGAGGGTCCCATCAGCCCCAGCATTTT.

CDR3 protein: CASSKIPGQFQSDTEAFF. DNA for the CDR3: TGCGCCAGCAGCAAAATACCGGGACAGTTCCAGTCCGACACTGAAGCTTTCTTT. V usage is TRBV5-1 and J usage is TRBJ1-1; TRBD1 aligns across 7 bases. The germline CDR1 and CDR2 sequences are SGHRS and YFSETQ. V lost 4 bases to trimming and J lost 3 bases; unmatched junction nucleotides: 18. The CDR3 consists of 18 residues.

V usage is TRBV2 and J usage is TRBJ2-5, with 11 bases aligning to TRBD2. V lost 7 bases and J lost 2; bases outside the gene matches: 6. Germline V CDR1 and CDR2: SNHLY, FYNNEI. The CDR3 has 15 residues. DNA of the CDR3: TGTGCCAGCAATAAGGGACTAGCGGAGCAAGAGACCCAGTACTTC. Protein sequence: CASNKGLAEQETQYF.

V usage is TRBV18 and J usage is TRBJ2-7, with 8 bases lining up with TRBD2. Germline loops: CDR1 KGHSH, CDR2 LQKENI. The V gene end was trimmed by 1 base and the J gene end by 5 bases; junction bases not matched to a gene: 7. The CDR3 is 15 amino acids. CDR3 bases: TGTGCCAGCTCACCACGGGCCACTAGCGGCGACGAGCAGTACTTC. As protein: CASSPRATSGDEQYF.

With regard to this clone: The junction departs from the called germline gene at one end, perhaps through a read error. The chain has TRBV6-1 and TRBJ2-7, with D perhaps matching TRBD1 (5 bases). Germline values: CDR1 MNHNS, CDR2 SASEGT. The CDR3 contains 16 residues. This chain's CDR3 is CVSSEPRTLGHYEQYF. As DNA, the CDR3 is TGTGTCAGCAGTGAGCCACGGACCCTGGGGCACTACGAGCAGTACTTC.

V usage is TRBV19 and J usage is TRBJ2-1; 10 bases map to TRBD1. This CDR3 is built from 15 residues. V lost 6 bases to trimming and J lost 5 bases; unmatched junction nucleotides: 7. From germline, CDR1 is LNHDA and CDR2 SQIVND (reference sequence). The CDR3 nucleotides read TGTGCCAGTAGGCCTCTTGGACAGGGGGACAATGAGCAGTTCTTC. Translation: CASRPLGQGDNEQFF.

J is TRBJ2-7 and V is TRBV7-3, with D possibly TRBD2 on 7 matching bases. The CDR3 consists of 14 residues. Germline V gene data show CDR1 as SGHTA and CDR2 as FQGTGA. V lost 5 bases and J 3 bases, leaving 14 bases between the germline ends. The CDR3 loop is CASSRGGGDYEQYF. CDR3 nucleotide sequence: TGTGCCAGCAGCCGAGGGGGAGGGGACTACGAGCAGTACTTC.

This clone was detected only once. The V and J genes are TRBV4-3 and TRBJ1-5; D is unresolved. V was pared by 1 base and J by 2 bases, with 9 bases between. Germline values: CDR1 LGHNA, CDR2 YSLEER. The CDR3 is 15 amino acids. In DNA form, the CDR3 reads TGCGCCAGCAGCCAAGGGCGGGCAGGCAATCAGCCCCAGCATTTT. Protein product: CASSQGRAGNQPQHF.

This clone turned up a few times. This rearrangement joins TRBV27 to TRBJ1-2, with TRBD1 identical over 9 bases. Germline loops: CDR1 MNHEY, CDR2 SMNVEV (reference sequence). J lost 6 bases, V lost 6 bases, and 5 bases had no gene match. CDR3 length: 13 amino acids. CDR3 in amino acids: CASRPTGGHGYTF. The CDR3, as DNA: TGTGCCAGCAGACCGACAGGGGGACATGGCTACACCTTC.

This clone was detected only once. This sequence joins TRBV19 and TRBJ2-5; D gene uncertain. This CDR3 contains 13 residues. The V and J ends lost 6 bases and 2 bases respectively, with 10 bases between them. The germline V gene encodes CDR1 LNHDA and CDR2 SQIVND (reference sequence). CDR3 nucleotides: TGTGCCAGTAGCCTAAGCCCTCAAGAGACCCAGTACTTC. Translated: CASSLSPQETQYF.

The chain links TRBV9 to TRBJ1-5; 7 bases are a match to TRBD1. CDR1 is SGDLS, CDR2 YYNGEE, per germline. Trimming removed 3 bases from V and 7 bases from J; junction bases left unmatched: 7. The length of the CDR3 is 14 residues. The CDR3: CASSATGINQPQHF. The CDR3 DNA reads as TGTGCCAGCAGCGCGACAGGGATAAACCAGCCCCAGCATTTT.

The V and J genes are TRBV5-1 and TRBJ2-1; D call uncertain. Trimming removed 0 bases from V and 3 bases from J, with 10 bases in between. The germline gives CDR1 SGHRS, CDR2 YFSETQ. The length of the CDR3 is 15 residues. The CDR3 nucleotides read TGCGCCAGCAGCTTGGCCCCCCCAGACTACAATGAGCAGTTCTTC. Translated, it gives CASSLAPPDYNEQFF.